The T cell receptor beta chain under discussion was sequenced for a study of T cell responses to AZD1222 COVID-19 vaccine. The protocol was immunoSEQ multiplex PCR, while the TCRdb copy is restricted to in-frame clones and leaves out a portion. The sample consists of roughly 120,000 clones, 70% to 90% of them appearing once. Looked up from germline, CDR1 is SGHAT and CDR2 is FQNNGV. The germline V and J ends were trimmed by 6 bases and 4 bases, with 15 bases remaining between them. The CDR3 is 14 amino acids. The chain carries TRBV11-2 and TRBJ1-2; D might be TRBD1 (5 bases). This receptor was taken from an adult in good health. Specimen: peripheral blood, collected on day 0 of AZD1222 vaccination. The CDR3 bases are TGTGCCAGCAGACCTGGGGGACCAGCCTATGGCTACACCTTC. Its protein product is CASRPGGPAYGYTF.